This T cell receptor beta chain originates from a study of T cells in Graves' hyperthyroidism and ophthalmopathy. Researchers amplified the TCR beta CDR3 regions from RNA transcripts. Using the HTBI primer set, a first-round RT-PCR was run on the TCR CDR3. Each CDR3 protein gets one entry after TCRdb re-called the multiplex PCR reads with MiXCR. Among hundreds of thousands of distinct CDR3 sequences, 35% to 45% were seen once, and the ten largest hold roughly 8.3%. The V gene end was trimmed by 0 bases and the J gene end by 2 bases; junction bases not matched to a gene: 2. CDR1 is SGDLS, CDR2 YYNGEE, per germline. The CDR3 has 14 residues. Clinical symptoms, serum thyroxine and TRAb, thyroid ultrasound and orbital computed tomography together formed the diagnostic basis. This clonotype was recorded at least ten times.

Sequenced material: blood. This chain joins TRBV9 and TRBJ2-7, with 7 bases identical to TRBD1. This TCR came from a man younger than 30 with Graves' hyperthyroidism. CDR3 sequence (DNA): TGTGCCAGCAGCGTAGGGGACAGTCCCTACGAGCAGTACTTC. Amino acids: CASSVGDSPYEQYF. The variable domain in full, completed from reference TRBV9 and TRBJ2-7, reads DSGVTQTPKHLITATGQRVTLRCSPRSGDLSVYWYQQSLDQGLQFLIQYYNGEERAKGNILERFSAQQFPDLHSELNLSSLELGDSALYFCASSVGDSPYEQYFGPGTRLTVT.